This entry lists 28 T cell receptor beta chains sequenced from one sample in a study of blood T cell repertoires in COVID-19. TCRdb's copy holds only in-frame clones and misses some; the assay was immunoSEQ multiplex PCR. The profile shows 100,000 to 150,000 clones, about four fifths of them singletons. The sequencing input was peripheral blood. These receptors came from a woman aged 45-60 years with acute or convalescent COVID-19.

This chain joins TRBV13 and TRBJ1-2, with no clear D. Trimming stripped 3 bases from V and 1 base from J, with 6 bases between. The CDR3 totals 13 residues. Per the germline V gene, CDR1 is PRHDT and CDR2 is FYEKMQ (reference sequence). For the CDR3, the DNA is TGTGCCAGCAGCTTCGGGGATAACTATGGCTACACCTTC. Its protein product is CASSFGDNYGYTF.

The chain employs TRBV5-1 and TRBJ1-1; D is perhaps TRBD1 (5 bases). The CDR3 length is 14 residues. CDR1 is SGHRS, CDR2 YFSETQ, per germline. V lost 6 bases to trimming and J lost 1 base, with 13 bases between them. The CDR3 spells CASTWGVSNTEAFF. Written as DNA, the CDR3 is TGCGCCAGCACCTGGGGGGTATCGAACACTGAAGCTTTCTTT.

The rearrangement joins TRBV30 to TRBJ1-1, with D possibly TRBD1 on 6 matching bases. There are 14 residues in the CDR3. V shed 5 bases and J shed 2 bases, with 15 bases lying between them. The germline CDR1 and CDR2 sequences are GTSNPN and SVGIG (reference sequence). CDR3 protein: CAWVSRQVNTEAFF. As DNA, the CDR3 is TGTGCCTGGGTCTCGCGACAGGTAAACACTGAAGCTTTCTTT.

The rearrangement joins TRBV10-3 to TRBJ1-6; 9 bases map to TRBD1. CDR3 length equals 15 residues. The V gene end was trimmed by 2 bases and the J gene end by 7 bases; junction bases not matched to a gene: 3. Germline CDR1 reads ENHRY; CDR2 reads SYGVKD. This CDR3 is CAISEPTGGNSPLHF. In DNA form, the CDR3 reads TGTGCCATCAGTGAGCCGACAGGGGGAAATTCACCCCTCCACTTT.

This clone came up once. The chain couples TRBV29-1 to TRBJ1-5; D gene uncertain. The CDR3 spans 14 residues. From germline, CDR1 is SQVTM and CDR2 ANQGSEA. Trimming removed 5 bases at V and 0 bases at J, with 11 bases between. CDR3 sequence (DNA): TGCAGCGTTCGAGGGCAGGATAGCAATCAGCCCCAGCATTTT. Amino acids: CSVRGQDSNQPQHF.

In this sample, this clone turned up many times. The rearrangement links TRBV18 to TRBJ2-7; possible D gene TRBD1, 5 bases. This CDR3 region has 11 residues. V was pared by 4 bases and J by 5 bases, with 6 bases between. Germline V gives CDR1 KGHSH, CDR2 LQKENI. The DNA of the CDR3 is TGTGCCAGCTCACAGACAGACGAGCAGTACTTC. The encoded protein is CASSQTDEQYF.

The chain links TRBV4-2 to TRBJ2-1, with D maybe TRBD2 (6 bases). The CDR3 covers 20 residues. Trimming took 7 bases from V and 0 from J, leaving 28 bases between them. Germline CDR1 reads LGHNA; CDR2 reads YNFKEQ. CDR3 region: CASTHLGGGGARGSYNEQFF. The DNA of the CDR3 is TGTGCCAGCACCCACCTCGGAGGAGGAGGGGCCCGAGGCTCCTACAATGAGCAGTTCTTC.

The J gene is TRBJ2-7, the V gene TRBV14; a weak D match, TRBD1 (6 bases). The V gene lost 6 bases and the J gene lost 3 bases, with 12 bases spanning the gap. The length of the CDR3 is 13 residues. Germline CDR1 reads SGHDN; CDR2 reads FVKESK. CDR3 in DNA: TGTGCCAGCAGTTACCAGGGGAACTACGAGCAGTACTTC. This encodes CASSYQGNYEQYF.

The DNA for the CDR3 is TGTGCCAGTAGTATAGGAGGAGGGAAACTCGGGGAGCTGTTTTTT. It encodes CASSIGGGKLGELFF. The genes are TRBV19 and TRBJ2-2, with D possibly being TRBD2 (6 bases). The germline V and J ends were trimmed by 1 base and 7 bases, with 13 bases remaining between them. The CDR3 length is 15 residues. Germline CDR1 is LNHDA and CDR2 is SQIVND (reference sequence). Based on the CDR3 plus reference TRBV19 and TRBJ2-2, the full variable domain is DGGITQSPKYLFRKEGQNVTLSCEQNLNHDAMYWYRQDPGQGLRLIYYSQIVNDFQKGDIAEGYSVSREKKESFPLTVTSAQKNPTAFYLCASSIGGGKLGELFFGEGSRLTVL.

The chain links TRBV9 to TRBJ2-3; maybe TRBD2 (5 bases). Trimming took 3 bases from V and 2 from J, leaving 19 bases between them. Germline loops: CDR1 SGDLS, CDR2 YYNGEE. The CDR3 sequence is 17 residues long. CDR3 bases: TGTGCCAGCAGCGAGGAGTCTAGCCCCGTTAACACAGATACGCAGTATTTT. Translating it yields CASSEESSPVNTDTQYF.

This chain uses TRBV5-1 with TRBJ1-3; D possibly corresponds to TRBD1 (6 bases). The CDR3 has 14 residues. V was cut by 4 bases and J by 3 bases, with 11 bases left in between. Per germline, CDR1 SGHRS and CDR2 YFSETQ. CDR3: CASSLDSNGNTIYF. In nucleotides, the CDR3 is TGCGCCAGCAGCCTGGACAGCAATGGAAACACCATATATTTT. Variable domain in full (rest from reference TRBV5-1 and TRBJ1-3): KAGVTQTPRYLIKTRGQQVTLSCSPISGHRSVSWYQQTPGQGLQFLFEYFSETQRNKGNFPGRFSGRQFSNSRSEMNVSTLELGDSALYLCASSLDSNGNTIYFGEGSWLTVV.

V gene TRBV29-1 combines with J gene TRBJ1-5; perhaps TRBD1 as D (6 bases). Trimming took off 6 bases at V and 5 bases at J, with 17 bases between the two ends. The CDR3 is 14 residues long. CDR1 SQVTM and CDR2 ANQGSEA come from the germline V gene. CDR3 DNA sequence: TGCAGCGTACGTTTCAGGGGACCCGATCAGCCCCAGCATTTT. Its translation: CSVRFRGPDQPQHF.

The chain joins TRBV7-8 to TRBJ1-5; TRBD1 aligns across 9 bases. V was clipped by 4 bases and J by 1 base; unmatched bases: 11. CDR1 and CDR2 (germline): SGHVS, FQNEAQ. The CDR3 is 18 residues long. The CDR3 nucleotides read TGTGCCAGCAGCTCCGGGACAGGGAGCTTTTGGAGCAATCAGCCCCAGCATTTT. Amino acid sequence: CASSSGTGSFWSNQPQHF.

The CDR3 DNA reads TGTGCCAGTAGTATAGATCACGGGGGGCTCTACGAGCAGTACTTC. Its protein is CASSIDHGGLYEQYF. The rearrangement links TRBV19 to TRBJ2-7; TRBD2 is a possible D gene (7 bases). Germline loops: CDR1 LNHDA, CDR2 SQIVND (reference sequence). CDR3 length: 15 residues. Trimming cost V 0 bases and J 3 bases, with 12 bases left between them.

This sequence joins TRBV5-6 and TRBJ2-7; weak D call: TRBD2 (6 bases). The V end lost 1 base, the J end lost 0 bases, and 14 bases lay between the germline ends. From germline, CDR1 is SGHDT and CDR2 YYEEEE. The CDR3 contains 16 residues. The CDR3 region has the DNA TGTGCCAGCAGCTTGCTTGCGGGGAAAAGCTCCTACGAGCAGTACTTC. Encoded protein: CASSLLAGKSSYEQYF.

The chain links TRBV28 to TRBJ1-2, with 10 bases identical to TRBD1. This CDR3 has 16 amino acids. Trimming removed 6 bases from V and 2 bases from J; junction bases left unmatched: 9. From germline, CDR1 is MDHEN and CDR2 SYDVKM. CDR3 residues: CASRTPGTGENYGYTF. CDR3 DNA: TGTGCCAGCAGAACCCCCGGGACAGGGGAGAACTATGGCTACACCTTC.

CDR3 coding DNA: TGTGCCAGCAGCTACCGGGACAGGGTAGATACGCAGTATTTT. Amino acids: CASSYRDRVDTQYF. This chain links TRBV7-9 with TRBJ2-3; 9 bases fit TRBD1. Per the germline V gene, CDR1 is SEHNR and CDR2 is FQNEAQ (reference sequence). The CDR3 consists of 14 residues. V lost 4 bases to trimming and J lost 5 bases; unmatched junction nucleotides: 4.

A word on this clone: Different DNA sequences within this sample yield the same CDR3. The chain is built from TRBV20-1 and TRBJ2-7; 8 positions agree with TRBD1. Germline V gives CDR1 DFQATT, CDR2 SNEGSKA (reference sequence). The V segment lost 3 bases and the J segment 1 base; nucleotides outside the gene matches: 5. This CDR3 contains 14 residues. CDR3 DNA: TGCAGTGCTAGTCGACAGGGGTCTTCCTACGAGCAGTACTTC. Protein sequence: CSASRQGSSYEQYF.

This chain connects TRBV12-5 to TRBJ2-7; TRBD1 might be the D (6 bases). V dropped 0 bases and J dropped 7 bases, with 13 bases sitting between them. This CDR3 has 14 amino acids. Germline assignment: CDR1 LGHNT and CDR2 FRNRAP. DNA of the CDR3: TGTGCTAGTGGTTTGGTTATGGGGGCAGGAGAGCAGTACTTC. Amino acids: CASGLVMGAGEQYF.

This chain uses TRBV30 with TRBJ1-2; D remains ambiguous. The CDR3 runs to 14 residues. The V end lost 0 bases, the J end lost 0 bases, and 8 bases lay between the germline ends. Germline values: CDR1 GTSNPN, CDR2 SVGIG (reference sequence). CDR3 amino acids: CAWSVSRANYGYTF. The CDR3 coding sequence is TGTGCCTGGAGTGTGAGCCGAGCTAACTATGGCTACACCTTC.

The genes are TRBV20-1 and TRBJ2-3; no firm D call. The germline gives CDR1 DFQATT, CDR2 SNEGSKA (reference sequence). V was trimmed by 3 bases and J by 4 bases, leaving 8 bases between them. This CDR3 has 12 amino acids. The CDR3 coding sequence is TGCAGTGCTAGTGTAGAACCAGATACGCAGTATTTT. This encodes CSASVEPDTQYF.

V gene TRBV7-9 combines with J gene TRBJ2-1; maybe TRBD1 (5 bases). V lost 3 bases to trimming and J lost 3 bases, with 24 bases between them. Germline loops: CDR1 SEHNR, CDR2 FQNEAQ (reference sequence). The CDR3 is made up of 19 amino acids. The CDR3 sequence is CASSFGVRSGQDIYNEQFF. The CDR3 nucleotides are TGTGCCAGCAGCTTCGGAGTAAGGTCAGGGCAGGACATCTACAATGAGCAGTTCTTC.

The V and J genes are TRBV24-1 and TRBJ2-1; maybe TRBD2 (5 bases). Germline CDR1 and CDR2: KGHDR and SFDVKD. V shed 1 base and J shed 4 bases, with 19 bases lying between them. The CDR3 has 18 amino acids. The CDR3: CATSDFGKKVAGYNEQFF. DNA of the CDR3: TGTGCCACCAGTGATTTCGGGAAAAAAGTCGCGGGTTACAATGAGCAGTTCTTC.

The chain has TRBV5-1 and TRBJ2-1; D might be TRBD2 (6 bases). Deletions cut 2 bases from V and 5 bases from J, with 20 bases between. The CDR3 has 17 amino acids. Germline assignment: CDR1 SGHRS and CDR2 YFSETQ. This chain's CDR3 is CASSFGGDLKFDNEQFF. CDR3 bases: TGCGCCAGCAGCTTTGGAGGGGACCTGAAGTTTGACAATGAGCAGTTCTTC.

This rearrangement joins TRBV27 to TRBJ1-2; TRBD1 is a possible D gene (5 bases). Germline CDR1 and CDR2: MNHEY and SMNVEV (reference sequence). V lost 2 bases to trimming and J lost 8 bases, with 18 bases between them. This CDR3 has 15 amino acids. In DNA, the CDR3 is TGTGCCAGCAGTTTAATTAGGGGCACTATGGGGGGCTACACCTTC. Its translation is CASSLIRGTMGGYTF.

The chain couples TRBV6-1 to TRBJ1-3; tentative D call: TRBD1 (6 bases). Germline lookup yields CDR1 MNHNS and CDR2 SASEGT. Deletions cut 2 bases from V and 1 base from J, with 12 bases between. The CDR3 sequence is 16 residues long. The CDR3, as DNA: TGTGCCAGCAGTGAATACAGGGCCCTATCTGGAAACACCATATATTTT. Amino acids: CASSEYRALSGNTIYF.

The chain has TRBV4-1 and TRBJ2-3; no clear D. The CDR3 is 16 amino acids. Germline V CDR1 and CDR2: MGHRA, YSYEKL. Trimming shortened V by 0 bases and J by 2 bases, and 12 bases separated the two germline ends. In DNA form, the CDR3 reads TGCGCCAGCAGCCAAGAGTATGCTCTAAACACAGATACGCAGTATTTT. It yields the protein CASSQEYALNTDTQYF.

The chain is built from TRBV2 and TRBJ2-2; no clear D. Trimming took 7 bases from V and 0 from J, leaving 9 bases between them. CDR3 length: 14 residues. Germline V gives CDR1 SNHLY, CDR2 FYNNEI. The CDR3 coding sequence is TGTGCCAGCATCCGCGTGGCGAACACCGGGGAGCTGTTTTTT. Amino acid sequence: CASIRVANTGELFF. Complete variable domain (other parts from reference TRBV2 and TRBJ2-2): EPEVTQTPSHQVTQMGQEVILRCVPISNHLYFYWYRQILGQKVEFLVSFYNNEISEKSEIFDDQFSVERPDGSNFTLKIRSTKLEDSAMYFCASIRVANTGELFFGEGSRLTVL.